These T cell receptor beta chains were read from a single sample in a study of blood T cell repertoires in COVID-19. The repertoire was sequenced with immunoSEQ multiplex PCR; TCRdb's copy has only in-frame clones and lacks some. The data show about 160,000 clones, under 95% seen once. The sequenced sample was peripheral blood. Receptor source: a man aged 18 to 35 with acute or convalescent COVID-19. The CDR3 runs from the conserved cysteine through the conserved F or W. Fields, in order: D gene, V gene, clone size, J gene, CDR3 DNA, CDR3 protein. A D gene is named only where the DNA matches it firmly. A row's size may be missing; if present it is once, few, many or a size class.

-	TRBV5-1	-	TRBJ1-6	TGCGCCAGCAGCCTACGGACAGAAGTGCCCTCACCCCTCCACTTT	CASSLRTEVPSPLHF
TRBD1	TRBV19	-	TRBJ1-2	TGTGCCAGTAGCGACAGGGCAACTTCTAACTATGGCTACACCTTC	CASSDRATSNYGYTF
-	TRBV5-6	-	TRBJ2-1	TGTGCCAGCAGCTTGGTAGGCGGGGCGGAGCAGTTCTTC	CASSLVGGAEQFF
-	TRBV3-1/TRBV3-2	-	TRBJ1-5	TGTGCCAGCAGCCAAGATCATGGGGGGGGCAATCAGCCCCAGCATTTT	CASSQDHGGGNQPQHF
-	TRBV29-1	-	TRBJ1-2	TGCAGCGTTGTACAGCTCTATGGCTACACCTTC	CSVVQLYGYTF
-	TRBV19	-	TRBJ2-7	TGTGCCAGTAGCGGTGTCTCCTACGAGCAGTACTTC	CASSGVSYEQYF
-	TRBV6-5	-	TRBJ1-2	TGTGCCAGCAGTCAACACCGGACAGCAGACTATGGCTACACCTTC	CASSQHRTADYGYTF
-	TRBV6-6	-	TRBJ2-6	TGTGCCAGCAGTTTCGGGGGTGGGGCCAACGTCCTGACTTTC	CASSFGGGANVLTF
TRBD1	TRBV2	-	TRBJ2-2	TGTGCCAGCAGAGGGACAGCCTCGAACACCGGGGAGCTGTTTTTT	CASRGTASNTGELFF
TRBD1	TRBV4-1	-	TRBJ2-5	TGCGCCAGCAGCCCCAGTTCGACAGGGGTTGTGGAGACCCAGTACTTC	CASSPSSTGVVETQYF
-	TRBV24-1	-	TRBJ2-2	TGTGCCACCAGTGATCCAGGGTCTTCCGGGGAGCTGTTTTTT	CATSDPGSSGELFF
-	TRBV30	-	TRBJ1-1	TGTGCCTTAAAGGTTGTTCGGGGAAGGACTGAAGCTTTCTTT	CALKVVRGRTEAFF
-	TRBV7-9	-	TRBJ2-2	TGTGCCAGCAGTCTACCAGGGTCCAGGGAGCTGTTTTTT	CASSLPGSRELFF
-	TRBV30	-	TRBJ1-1	TGTGCCTGCATGGAGGGGAACACTGAAGCTTTCTTT	CACMEGNTEAFF
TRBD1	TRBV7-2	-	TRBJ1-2	TGTGCCAGCAGCTTAGTCGGGACAGCGTCATTCGGCTACACCTTC	CASSLVGTASFGYTF
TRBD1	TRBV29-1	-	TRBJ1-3	TGCAGCGTAGGACAGGGAGCTGGAAACACCATATATTTT	CSVGQGAGNTIYF
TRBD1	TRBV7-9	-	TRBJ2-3	TGTGCCAGCAGCCGGGACAGGGGCTTCAGCACAGATACGCAGTATTTT	CASSRDRGFSTDTQYF
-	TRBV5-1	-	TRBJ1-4	TGCGCCAGCAGCTTGGTACAGGGTAGTGAAAAACTGTTTTTT	CASSLVQGSEKLFF
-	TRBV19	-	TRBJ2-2	TGTGCCAGTAGCACGAACAAGAACACCGGGGAGCTGTTTTTT	CASSTNKNTGELFF
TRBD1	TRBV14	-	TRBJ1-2	TGTGCCAGCAGCCGAAATCGGGACAGGGCTGGCTACACCTTC	CASSRNRDRAGYTF
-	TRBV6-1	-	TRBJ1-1	TGTGCCAGCAGTGAAGTGGGGGGATCTGAAGCTTTCTTT	CASSEVGGSEAFF
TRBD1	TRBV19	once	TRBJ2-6	TGTGCCAGTAGTATAGCCGGCAGGGGGAGTAGTTTTGGGGCCAACGTCCTGACTTTC	CASSIAGRGSSFGANVLTF
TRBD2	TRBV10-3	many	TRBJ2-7	TGTGCCATCTTAGGGACTACCTCCTACGAGCAGTACTTC	CAILGTTSYEQYF
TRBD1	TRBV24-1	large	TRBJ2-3	TGTGCCACCAGTGACTCACGACGGACAGGGGGACTCGTTCACCCGAGATACACAGATACGCAGTATTTT	CATSDSRRTGGLVHPRYTDTQYF
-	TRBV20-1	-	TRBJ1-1	TGCAGTGCTAGTGGAGCGGCCTCTGAAGCTTTCTTT	CSASGAASEAFF
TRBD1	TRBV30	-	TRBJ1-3	TGTGCCTGGAGTGTGAAGGGACAGGGGGTAAGAATCTCTGGAAACACCATATATTTT	CAWSVKGQGVRISGNTIYF
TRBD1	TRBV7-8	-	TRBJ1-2	TGTGCCAGCAGCTCCAGGACAGGGGGCGTCGGCTACACCTTC	CASSSRTGGVGYTF
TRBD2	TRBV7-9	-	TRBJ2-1	TGTGCCAGCAGCCGCGTCGTGGGAACTAGCGGGAGATACAATGAGCAGTTCTTC	CASSRVVGTSGRYNEQFF
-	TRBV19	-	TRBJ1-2	TGTGCCAGTAGTGCGGCAGGGAGGGCTGGCTACACCTTC	CASSAAGRAGYTF
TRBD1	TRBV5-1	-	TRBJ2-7	TGCGCCAGCGGCGGGACAGGGGGGAACGAGCAGTACTTC	CASGGTGGNEQYF
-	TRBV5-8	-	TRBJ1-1	TGTGCCAGCAGCTGGCCTCGGAGGGGGAACACTGAAGCTTTCTTT	CASSWPRRGNTEAFF
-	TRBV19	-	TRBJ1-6	TGTGCCAGTAGTCGCCCGGGACTGAATAATTCACCCCTCCACTTT	CASSRPGLNNSPLHF
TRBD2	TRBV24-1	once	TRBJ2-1	TGTGCCACCAGTGATCCGACCCCGGGACTAGCGGGTAATGATGAGCAGTTCTTC	CATSDPTPGLAGNDEQFF
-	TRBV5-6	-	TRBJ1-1	TGTGCCAGCAGCTCGGACAGCCCTGAAGCTTTCTTT	CASSSDSPEAFF
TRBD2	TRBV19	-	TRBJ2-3	TGTGCCAGTAGTAGACCCAGCGGGACCGCGACATATACGCAGTATTTT	CASSRPSGTATYTQYF
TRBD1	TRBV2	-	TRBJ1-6	TGTGCCAGCAGTAACTCCGGGACAGGGGGTTCACCCCTCCACTTT	CASSNSGTGGSPLHF
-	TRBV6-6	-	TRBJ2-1	TGTGCCAGCAGGCGGGGCCTAAATGAGCAGTTCTTC	CASRRGLNEQFF
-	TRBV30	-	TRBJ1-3	TGTGCCTGGGGGACAGGAAACACCATATATTTT	CAWGTGNTIYF
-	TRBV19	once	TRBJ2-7	TGTGCCAGTAGTATCCGGGCAGGGGTAGGCGAGCAGTACTTC	CASSIRAGVGEQYF
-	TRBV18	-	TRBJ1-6	TGTGCCAGCTCACCATACACGGGAGGTGATAATTCACCCCTCCACTTT	CASSPYTGGDNSPLHF
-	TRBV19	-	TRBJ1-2	TGTGCCAGTAGTGACAGAAACTATGGCTACACCTTC	CASSDRNYGYTF
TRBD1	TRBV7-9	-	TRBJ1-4	TGTGCCAGCAGCCCCGGACAGGGGCTAGAGGAAAAACTGTTTTTT	CASSPGQGLEEKLFF
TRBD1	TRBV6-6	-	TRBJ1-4	TGTGCCAGCAGTTACTCCCGACAGGGGGCAGGTGAAAAACTGTTTTTT	CASSYSRQGAGEKLFF
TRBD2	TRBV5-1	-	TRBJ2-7	TGCGCCAGCAGCTTGGGGGCCGGGACTAGCGGGAGCGTCCGGGAGCAGTACTTC	CASSLGAGTSGSVREQYF
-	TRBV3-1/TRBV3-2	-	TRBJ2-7	TGTGCCAGCGCCTCGTCGGACGAGCAGTACTTC	CASASSDEQYF
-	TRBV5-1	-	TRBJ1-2	TGCGCCAGCAGCTACCTAACGGGCGGCTCACCGGGAGGCTACACCTTC	CASSYLTGGSPGGYTF
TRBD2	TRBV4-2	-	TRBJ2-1	TGTGCCAGCAGCCAAGAGGGAGCGGGAGTCTTTGGAAATGAGCAGTTCTTC	CASSQEGAGVFGNEQFF
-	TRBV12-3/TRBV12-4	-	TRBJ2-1	TGTGCCAGCAGTTTACTAGGTAATGAGCAGTTCTTC	CASSLLGNEQFF
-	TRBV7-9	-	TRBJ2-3	TGTGCCAGCAGCTTAGTGGGAGTTAGGACAGATACGCAGTATTTT	CASSLVGVRTDTQYF
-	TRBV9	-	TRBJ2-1	TGTGCCAGCAGCCCCTACTTGAGTGAGCAGTTCTTC	CASSPYLSEQFF
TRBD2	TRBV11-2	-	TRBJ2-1	TGTGCCAGCAGCCTAGCGGGGGGAAATGAGCAGTTCTTC	CASSLAGGNEQFF
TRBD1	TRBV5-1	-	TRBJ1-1	TGCGCCAGTCAATACTCCGGGACAGGGGACACTGAAGCTTTCTTT	CASQYSGTGDTEAFF
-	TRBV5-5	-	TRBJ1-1	TGTGCCAGCAGCTTGAAATGGTTGGACAGCCAGAACACTGAAGCTTTCTTT	CASSLKWLDSQNTEAFF
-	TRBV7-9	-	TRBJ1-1	TGTGCCAGCAGCTTGGATCTAGATACTGAAGCTTTCTTT	CASSLDLDTEAFF
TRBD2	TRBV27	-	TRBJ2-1	TGTGCCAGCAGTTCTCGGACTAGCGGGTTTAATGAGCAGTTCTTC	CASSSRTSGFNEQFF
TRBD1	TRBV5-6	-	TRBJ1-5	TGTGCCAGCAGCTTGCGACAGGGTGGAAATCAGCCCCAGCATTTT	CASSLRQGGNQPQHF
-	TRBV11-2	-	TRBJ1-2	TGTGCCAGCAGCTTAGGTCTCGAGTATGGCTACACCTTC	CASSLGLEYGYTF
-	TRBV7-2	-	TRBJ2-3	TGTGCCAGCAGCCTATGGACTGAGACAGATACGCAGTATTTT	CASSLWTETDTQYF